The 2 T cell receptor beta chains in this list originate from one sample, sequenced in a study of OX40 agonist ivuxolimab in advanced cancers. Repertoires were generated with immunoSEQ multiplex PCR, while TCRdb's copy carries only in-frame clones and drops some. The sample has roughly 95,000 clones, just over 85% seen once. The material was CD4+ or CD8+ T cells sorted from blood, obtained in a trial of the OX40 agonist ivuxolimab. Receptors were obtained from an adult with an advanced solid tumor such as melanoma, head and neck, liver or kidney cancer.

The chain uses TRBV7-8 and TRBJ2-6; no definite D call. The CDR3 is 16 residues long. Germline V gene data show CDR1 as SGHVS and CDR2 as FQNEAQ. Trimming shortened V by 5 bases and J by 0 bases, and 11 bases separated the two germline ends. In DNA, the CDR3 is TGTGCCAGCAGCCCTAAACTGCTCTCTGGGGCCAACGTCCTGACTTTC. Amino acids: CASSPKLLSGANVLTF.

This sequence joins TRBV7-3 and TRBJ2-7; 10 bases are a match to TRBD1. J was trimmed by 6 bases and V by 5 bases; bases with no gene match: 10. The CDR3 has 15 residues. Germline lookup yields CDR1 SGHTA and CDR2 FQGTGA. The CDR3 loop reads CASSLTGGSRAEQYF. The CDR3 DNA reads TGTGCCAGCAGCCTGACAGGGGGCAGTAGGGCCGAGCAGTACTTC. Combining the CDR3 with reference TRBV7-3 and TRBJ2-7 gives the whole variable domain GAGVSQTPSNKVTEKGKYVELRCDPISGHTALYWYRQSLGQGPEFLIYFQGTGAADDSGLPNDRFFAVRPEGSVSTLKIQRTERGDSAVYLCASSLTGGSRAEQYFGPGTRLTVT.